This record concerns one T cell receptor beta chain sequence. The antigen this receptor binds is unknown. No much larger clone exists at a distance of one base, and base qualities are not known. These data come from a study of low-dose radiotherapy and immunotherapy resistance in tumors (dated by TCRdb to between 2021 and 2022). The study in broad terms: In Cohort 1, each fraction delivered 0.5 Gy every 2 weeks, and the prescribed total PTV dose was 6.5 Gy. The trial did not randomize participants into treatment groups. Nivolumab and ipilimumab were both given intravenously, with nivolumab at a 240 mg flat dose every two weeks and ipilimumab at 1 mg/kg every six weeks. Cohort 2 received 1 Gy per fraction every two weeks, with a total of 13 Gy over 26 weeks. Eight patients were included in the translational analysis, namely three from the first dose cohort plus the first five from the second dose cohort. Cyclophosphamide 200 mg/m2 was administered intravenously every two weeks, one day before each radiation and immunotherapy administration. Patients took aspirin 300 mg orally once daily for four cycles, starting on cycle 1 day 1.

The instrument was an Illumina HiSeq 2500. To make first-strand cDNA, Superscript III was used along with a set of TRAV- and TRBV-specific primers so that both the TCRalpha and TCRbeta chains were covered. A roughly 18-cycle PCR with Phusion amplified the TCRs, pairing a constant-region primer with the adapter that was attached to the V primers. The isolated mRNA was amplified using the MessageAmp II aRNA Amplification Kit, with in vitro transcription performed for about 15 hours at 37 degrees C. mRNA for TCR sequencing was isolated with the Dynabeads mRNA DIRECT Purification Kit. A second approximately 25-cycle Phusion PCR added indexed Illumina adapters, and products were purified with AMPure XP beads. The authors processed their data as follows. Custom Perl scripts were used to pool TCR sequences that encoded the same protein, to remove out-of-frame sequences, and to calculate the abundance of each clonotype. Any TCR sequence backed by just one read was left out of the analysis. Shannon entropy, Gini index, clonality, richness, and the frequency of TCRs shared between repertoires were included as repertoire metrics. TCRdb ran its own pipeline on the public reads, namely fastp trimming at Q25 and MiXCR clone calling, and kept in-frame beta chains. Identical CDR3 proteins give one entry, which carries the most common genes and DNA. TCRdb's processing, not the authors' own work, is the source of the V and J calls. Counted in this sample were about 64,000 distinct CDR3 sequences; approximately 25% of them appeared once. The top ten clonotypes cover under 7% of the sample.

The V end gives up 5 bases and the J end 5 bases, leaving 15 bases in the junction not matched to a gene. Reading the germline V gene gives CDR1 MDHEN and CDR2 SYDVKM. The CDR3 starts with the cysteine, ends with the phenylalanine, and has 16 residues. Left in the record is the CDR3 DNA by itself, 48 bases read in frame from the first base. This specimen's time point label, per the study, means: before trial treatment. Donors were enrolled in RACIN, a single-arm phase I dose-escalation trial combining nivolumab, ipilimumab, aspirin, low-dose cyclophosphamide and low-dose radiotherapy. Patients were eligible if they had advanced solid tumors that were TIL-negative.

This sequence was found in a male donor with rectosigmoid adenocarcinoma. Source: PBMCs, taken before treatment. The rearrangement joined TRBV28 to TRBJ2-7; TRBD2 lines up with 7 middle nucleotides. The CDR3 reads as follows: CASSPPLGLDPDEQYF. The DNA sequence reads TGTGCCAGCAGTCCGCCCCTCGGACTAGATCCAGACGAGCAGTACTTC.